The T cell receptor beta chain under discussion was sequenced for a study of T cell responses to AZD1222 COVID-19 vaccine. Assay used: immunoSEQ multiplex PCR; TCRdb lists only in-frame clones, some missing. Found here are 43,000 or so clones, less than 95% of them singletons; the top ten hold roughly two fifths. Study-level results: Breadth and depth of Spike-specific TCRs rose after two AZD1222 doses. Donors, mostly white British, included more females; clonal diversity was possibly underestimated. Spike-spanning, vaccine-associated CD4 TCRs were dominant at 160-218 and 743-854.

The CDR3 spans 13 residues. CDR1 and CDR2 (germline): MNHEY, SVGAGI. V was clipped by 4 bases and J by 1 base, with 8 bases between them. This clone was observed a single time. What it binds is not known. Sequenced material: peripheral blood, taken 28 days after the second AZD1222 dose. This rearrangement joins TRBV6-5 to TRBJ2-7; the D is unclear. This receptor was identified in an adult who received the AZD1222 COVID-19 vaccine. The CDR3 here is CASSSHKSYEQYF. CDR3 sequence (DNA): TGTGCCAGCAGTTCACACAAGTCCTACGAGCAGTACTTC.